Listed here are 27 T cell receptor beta chains from one sample, sequenced in a study of siplizumab effects on memory and regulatory T cells. Profiled with immunoSEQ multiplex PCR; TCRdb holds only in-frame clones, not every one. The sample includes over 80,000 clones, roughly 89% seen only once; the top ten take 1.5%. Sequencing was done on a sample of Tregs sorted from blood. Receptors originate from a human donor in good health.

The genes are TRBV7-9 and TRBJ1-2, with 8 bases lining up with TRBD1. With V trimmed by 5 bases and J by 4 bases, 6 bases remained unmatched. The CDR3 consists of 14 residues. Germline V gives CDR1 SEHNR, CDR2 FQNEAQ (reference sequence). This CDR3 is CASSLTGTGYGYTF. In DNA form, the CDR3 reads TGTGCCAGCAGCCTAACCGGGACAGGCTATGGCTACACCTTC.

This clone was seen a handful of times. The rearrangement links TRBV7-9 to TRBJ2-3; D call uncertain. The germline CDR1 and CDR2 sequences are SEHNR and FQNEAQ (reference sequence). Trimming removed 5 bases from V and 1 base from J, with 10 bases in between. This CDR3 contains 14 residues. CDR3 DNA: TGTGCCAGCAGCCTAGGAGTGGGCACAGATACGCAGTATTTT. Translation: CASSLGVGTDTQYF.

The V and J genes are TRBV9 and TRBJ2-1, with TRBD2 identical over 9 bases. From germline, CDR1 is SGDLS and CDR2 YYNGEE. Germline trimming cut 0 bases from V and 6 bases from J; bases unmatched to any gene: 7. The CDR3 spans 16 residues. The CDR3 loop is CASSVEGSGGTNEQFF. DNA of the CDR3: TGTGCCAGCAGCGTAGAGGGTAGCGGGGGAACCAATGAGCAGTTCTTC.

With respect to this clone: The same CDR3 arises from other DNA sequences in this sample as well. The chain recombines TRBV9 with TRBJ1-5; no clear D gene. Trimming cost V 0 bases and J 4 bases, with 5 bases left between them. The V gene's germline CDR1 is SGDLS and CDR2 YYNGEE. This CDR3 spans 13 amino acids. The CDR3 DNA sequence: TGTGCCAGCAGCGTAGGCAGTAATCAGCCCCAGCATTTT. The encoded protein is CASSVGSNQPQHF.

The rearrangement uses TRBV6-5 and TRBJ1-5; D remains ambiguous. The CDR3 contains 14 residues. Germline CDR1 MNHEY, CDR2 SVGAGI. V was pared by 6 bases and J by 4 bases, with 13 bases between. The CDR3 coding sequence is TGTGCCAGCAGGTTACCGGGGTATAATCAGCCCCAGCATTTT. This codes for CASRLPGYNQPQHF.

The V call is TRBV7-2, the J call TRBJ1-2; perhaps TRBD1 as D (5 bases). Between the trimmed V and J ends, which lost 1 base and 8 bases, there was a span of 14 bases. From germline, CDR1 is SGHTA and CDR2 FQGNSA. The CDR3 spans 14 residues. CDR3 nucleotides: TGTGCCAGCAGCTTAGATTTCCGACAGCCGGGCTACACCTTC. It is translated as CASSLDFRQPGYTF.

The chain couples TRBV28 to TRBJ1-1, with D possibly matching TRBD1 (6 bases). The CDR3 contains 14 residues. Germline V gene data show CDR1 as MDHEN and CDR2 as SYDVKM. V was shortened by 2 bases and J by 1 base, with 8 bases between the two germline ends. The CDR3 reads CASSLTGQNTEAFF. The CDR3 coding sequence is TGTGCCAGCAGTTTAACAGGGCAGAACACTGAAGCTTTCTTT.

The chain combines TRBV14 with TRBJ2-7; D gene ambiguous. V lost 1 base and J 7 bases, leaving 11 bases between the germline ends. The CDR3 spans 13 residues. Germline CDR1 reads SGHDN; CDR2 reads FVKESK. The DNA of the CDR3 is TGTGCCAGCAGCCAAGGTTGGGTGTGGGAGCAGTACTTC. Its translation: CASSQGWVWEQYF.

V usage is TRBV27 and J usage is TRBJ2-5, with D unclear. The CDR3 sequence is 11 residues long. CDR1 is MNHEY, CDR2 SMNVEV, per germline (reference sequence). V was pared by 4 bases and J by 7 bases, with 7 bases between. The CDR3 loop reads CASSSLSTQYF. CDR3 DNA: TGTGCCAGCAGTTCCTTGTCGACCCAGTACTTC.

The V call is TRBV7-6, the J call TRBJ2-7, with 8 bases identical to TRBD1. Per germline, CDR1 SGHVS and CDR2 FNYEAQ. With 5 bases clipped from V and 0 bases from J, the junction kept 6 bases outside the gene matches. CDR3 length: 15 residues. The CDR3 is CASSTWTGFSYEQYF. The DNA of the CDR3 is TGTGCCAGCAGCACCTGGACAGGGTTCTCCTACGAGCAGTACTTC.

This clone was counted once. The chain has TRBV5-4 and TRBJ1-4, with D possibly TRBD1 on 6 matching bases. Germline assignment: CDR1 SGHNT and CDR2 YYREEE (reference sequence). V lost 2 bases and J lost 4, with 12 bases in between. The CDR3 has 15 amino acids. The CDR3 sequence is CASSFSGAYNEKLFF. CDR3 in DNA: TGTGCCAGCAGCTTTTCAGGGGCTTATAATGAAAAACTGTTTTTT.

The V and J genes are TRBV7-2 and TRBJ1-6, with 10 bases fitting TRBD1. The V gene's germline CDR1 is SGHTA and CDR2 FQGNSA. V lost 5 bases and J lost 8; bases outside the gene matches: 9. The CDR3 covers 16 residues. CDR3 nucleotides: TGTGCCAGCAGCCTCTCGACAGGGGGCCGATATTCACCCCTCCACTTT. Translated, it gives CASSLSTGGRYSPLHF. The whole variable domain, remainder taken from reference TRBV7-2 and TRBJ1-6, is GAGVSQSPSNKVTEKGKDVELRCDPISGHTALYWYRQSLGQGLEFLIYFQGNSAPDKSGLPSDRFSAERTGGSVSTLTIQRTQQEDSAVYLCASSLSTGGRYSPLHFGNGTRLTVT.

The chain has TRBV25-1 and TRBJ1-4; the D is unclear. This CDR3 spans 17 amino acids. Looked up from germline, CDR1 is MGHDK and CDR2 is SYGVNS. Trimming stripped 2 bases from V and 0 bases from J, with 13 bases between. In DNA form, the CDR3 reads TGTGCCAGCAGTGAAGGTTTGGGGAGTGCAACTAATGAAAAACTGTTTTTT. This gives the protein CASSEGLGSATNEKLFF.

The gene calls are TRBV2 and TRBJ2-3; the D gene is possibly TRBD2 (6 bases). The germline V and J ends were trimmed by 4 bases and 2 bases, with 13 bases remaining between them. Germline CDR1 is SNHLY and CDR2 is FYNNEI. CDR3 length: 15 residues. Here the CDR3 reads CASSAGTYYTDTQYF. The CDR3 DNA is TGTGCCAGCAGTGCCGGGACTTACTACACAGATACGCAGTATTTT.

The rearrangement uses TRBV18 and TRBJ2-1; possible D gene TRBD2, 6 bases. V was cut by 10 bases and J by 7 bases, with 14 bases left in between. Germline V gene sequence: CDR1 KGHSH, CDR2 LQKENI. The CDR3 has 12 amino acids. CDR3 region: CATAGPTNEQFF. For the CDR3, the DNA is TGTGCCACCGCGGGGCCTACAAATGAGCAGTTCTTC.

The chain has TRBV19 and TRBJ1-6; TRBD1 aligns across 9 bases. Germline V CDR1 and CDR2: LNHDA, SQIVND (reference sequence). The J segment lost 1 base and the V segment lost 5 bases, leaving 3 bases of the junction unmatched. The CDR3 is 16 amino acids. CDR3 nucleotide sequence: TGTGCCAGTAGTCAGGACAGGGGTTCCTATAATTCACCCCTCCACTTT. This sequence encodes CASSQDRGSYNSPLHF. The full variable domain, with the rest looked up from reference TRBV19 and TRBJ1-6, is DGGITQSPKYLFRKEGQNVTLSCEQNLNHDAMYWYRQDPGQGLRLIYYSQIVNDFQKGDIAEGYSVSREKKESFPLTVTSAQKNPTAFYLCASSQDRGSYNSPLHFGNGTRLTVT.

The V call is TRBV9, the J call TRBJ2-7; the match to TRBD2 covers 8 bases. This CDR3 comprises 16 residues. The trim removed 0 bases at V and 0 bases at J, leaving 5 bases unmatched. Germline V gene sequence: CDR1 SGDLS, CDR2 YYNGEE. The CDR3, as DNA: TGTGCCAGCAGCGTAGGTAGCGGGGCAAACTCCTACGAGCAGTACTTC. Translation: CASSVGSGANSYEQYF.

This chain connects TRBV6-5 to TRBJ1-6; 8 bases line up with TRBD1. This CDR3 is 14 amino acids long. Germline values: CDR1 MNHEY, CDR2 SVGAGI. The V and J ends lost 6 bases and 10 bases, in that order; junction bases with no gene match: 8. The CDR3 reads CASSRQGSASPLHF. The CDR3 coding sequence is TGTGCCAGCAGCCGACAGGGGTCGGCGTCACCCCTCCACTTT.

This sequence joins TRBV7-2 and TRBJ2-7; TRBD2 aligns across 8 bases. From germline, CDR1 is SGHTA and CDR2 FQGNSA. The ends lost 0 bases at V and 1 base at J; junction bases unmatched: 8. The CDR3 spans 17 residues. In DNA form, the CDR3 reads TGTGCCAGCAGCTTAGCGCCAGCGGGGGCGGGGTCCTACGAGCAGTACTTC. Encoded protein: CASSLAPAGAGSYEQYF.

CDR3 amino acids: CASSQATGWVGYTF. The CDR3 nucleotides read TGCGCCAGCAGCCAAGCGACAGGGTGGGTTGGCTACACCTTC. The chain links TRBV4-1 to TRBJ1-2; 7 nucleotides line up with TRBD1. V shed 1 base and J 7 bases; nucleotides not matched to a gene: 6. The CDR3 sequence is 14 residues long. Germline assignment: CDR1 MGHRA and CDR2 YSYEKL.

For this clone: At one end the junction does not follow the germline gene, possibly because of a read error. The rearrangement joins TRBV9 to TRBJ1-4, with D unresolved. The germline CDR1 and CDR2 sequences are SGDLS and YYNGEE. The CDR3 spans 13 residues. CDR3 sequence: CASSVDSEQAAIF. The CDR3 DNA follows: TGTGCCAGCAGCGTAGATTCCGAGCAGGCGGCAATTTTT.

This CDR3 is CASSAPGFSLGPFF. The CDR3, as DNA: TGCGCCAGCAGTGCCCCCGGGTTTAGCCTCGGTCCTTTCTTT. The chain employs TRBV10-1 and TRBJ1-1; D unclear. The germline V and J ends were trimmed by 4 bases and 12 bases, with 21 bases remaining between them. The CDR3 extends over 14 amino acids. The V gene's germline CDR1 is WNHNN and CDR2 SYGVQD (reference sequence).

The gene calls are TRBV27 and TRBJ2-7; D remains unclear. Germline V CDR1 and CDR2: MNHEY, SMNVEV (reference sequence). With 4 bases removed from V and 7 bases from J, the gap between germline ends came to 11 bases. The CDR3 contains 12 residues. The CDR3 loop is CASSSPPGEQYF. CDR3 sequence (DNA): TGTGCCAGCAGTTCACCCCCCGGGGAGCAGTACTTC.

The chain carries TRBV7-2 and TRBJ1-1; D is unclear. Germline V gives CDR1 SGHTA, CDR2 FQGNSA. V was shortened by 3 bases and J by 10 bases, with 12 bases between the two germline ends. The CDR3 contains 12 residues. CDR3 coding DNA: TGTGCCAGCAGCTTCTCATTAGGAGTAGCTTTCTTT. This sequence encodes CASSFSLGVAFF.

The chain recombines TRBV5-1 with TRBJ1-2; D not resolved. CDR1 SGHRS and CDR2 YFSETQ come from the germline V gene. V dropped 1 base and J dropped 2 bases, with 9 bases sitting between them. The CDR3 is 14 residues long. CDR3 sequence reads: CASSLISGNYGYTF. CDR3 in DNA: TGCGCCAGCAGCTTGATCTCGGGAAACTATGGCTACACCTTC. Filled out from reference TRBV5-1 and TRBJ1-2, the complete variable domain reads KAGVTQTPRYLIKTRGQQVTLSCSPISGHRSVSWYQQTPGQGLQFLFEYFSETQRNKGNFPGRFSGRQFSNSRSEMNVSTLELGDSALYLCASSLISGNYGYTFGSGTRLTVV.

The chain employs TRBV7-9 and TRBJ2-3, with no clear D. V was cut by 3 bases and J by 0 bases, with 7 bases left in between. The CDR3 has 14 residues. Germline values: CDR1 SEHNR, CDR2 FQNEAQ (reference sequence). The CDR3: CASSFELSTDTQYF. The DNA for the CDR3 is TGTGCCAGCAGCTTTGAGCTGAGCACAGATACGCAGTATTTT.

The chain links TRBV30 to TRBJ1-1; possibly TRBD1 for D (6 bases). V was shortened by 0 bases and J by 10 bases, with 9 bases between the two germline ends. This CDR3 is 11 amino acids long. In germline, CDR1 is GTSNPN, CDR2 SVGIG (reference sequence). The DNA for the CDR3 is TGTGCCTGGAGTGTAGGGGGGCGAGCTTTCTTT. Amino acid sequence: CAWSVGGRAFF.